This T cell receptor beta chain was retrieved from a study of regulatory T cells in long-lasting Graves disease. In building TCR beta libraries, iRepertoire HTBI primers were used together with Arm-PCR of CDR3 regions. TCRdb used MiXCR to reprocess the multiplex PCR reads, holding one entry per CDR3 protein. The sample lists roughly 380,000 distinct CDR3 sequences, about a sixth occurring once. Trimming shortened V by 4 bases and J by 0 bases, and 17 bases separated the two germline ends. There are 16 residues in the CDR3. Germline CDR1 reads SGHRS; CDR2 reads YFSETQ. Time point specified: newly diagnosed GD, antithyroid drugs for less than 3 months. After RNA was extracted from PBMCs, the TCR library was made from it. Study-level results: Persistent disease showed a preference for TRBV28, TRBJ1-2 and TRBJ2-5. Fewer public clonotypes were shared by new patients (around 990) than by persistent patients (approximately 2,700).

This clonotype was detected ten times or more. The antigen is unknown. These same records also appear under a second study, on T cells in Graves' hyperthyroidism and ophthalmopathy. That work contributes: HTBI primers were the set used in a first-round RT-PCR of the TCR CDR3.

The sequence derives from a man aged 40-49 years with Graves disease. Here the sequenced sample was peripheral blood mononuclear cells (PBMCs), taken at new diagnosis, from a patient treated with antithyroid drugs. The chain employs TRBV5-1 and TRBJ2-7; weak D call: TRBD2 (5 bases). The CDR3 reads CASSALGPGSSYEQYF. The CDR3 nucleotides read TGCGCCAGCAGCGCGTTAGGGCCTGGGAGCTCCTACGAGCAGTACTTC.